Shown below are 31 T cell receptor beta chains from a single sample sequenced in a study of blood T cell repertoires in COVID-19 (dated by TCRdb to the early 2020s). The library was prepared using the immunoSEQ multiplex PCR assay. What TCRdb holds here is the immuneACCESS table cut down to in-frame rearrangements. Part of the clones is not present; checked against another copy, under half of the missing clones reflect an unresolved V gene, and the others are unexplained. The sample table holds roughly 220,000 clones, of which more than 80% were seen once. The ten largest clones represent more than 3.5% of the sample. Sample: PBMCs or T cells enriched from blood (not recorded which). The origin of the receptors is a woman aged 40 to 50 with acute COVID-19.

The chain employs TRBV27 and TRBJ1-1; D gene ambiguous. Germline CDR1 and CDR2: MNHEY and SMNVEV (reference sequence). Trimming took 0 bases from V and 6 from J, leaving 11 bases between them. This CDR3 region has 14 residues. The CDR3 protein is CASSLSWRIAEAFF. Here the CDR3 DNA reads TGTGCCAGCAGTTTATCGTGGAGGATCGCTGAAGCTTTCTTT.

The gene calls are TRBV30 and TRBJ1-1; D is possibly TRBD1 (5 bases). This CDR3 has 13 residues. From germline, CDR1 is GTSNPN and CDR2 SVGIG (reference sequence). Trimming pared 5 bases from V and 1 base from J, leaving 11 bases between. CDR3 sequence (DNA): TGTGCCTGGGCGGGGGAGAGGAACACTGAAGCTTTCTTT. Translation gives CAWAGERNTEAFF. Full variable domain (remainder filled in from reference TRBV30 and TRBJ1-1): SQTIHQWPATLVQPVGSPLSLECTVEGTSNPNLYWYRQAAGRGLQLLFYSVGIGQISSEVPQNLSASRPQDRQFILSSKKLLLSDSGFYLCAWAGERNTEAFFGQGTRLTVV.

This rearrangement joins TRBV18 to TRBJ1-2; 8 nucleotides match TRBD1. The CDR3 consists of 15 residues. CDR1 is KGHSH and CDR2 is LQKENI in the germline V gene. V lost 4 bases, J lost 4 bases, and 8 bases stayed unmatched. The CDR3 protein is CASSQSAGGPYGYTF. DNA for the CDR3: TGTGCCAGCTCACAATCCGCAGGGGGCCCCTATGGCTACACCTTC. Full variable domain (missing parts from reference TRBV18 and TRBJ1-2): NAGVMQNPRHLVRRRGQEARLRCSPMKGHSHVYWYRQLPEEGLKFMVYLQKENIIDESGMPKERFSAEFPKEGPSILRIQQVVRGDSAAYFCASSQSAGGPYGYTFGSGTRLTVV.

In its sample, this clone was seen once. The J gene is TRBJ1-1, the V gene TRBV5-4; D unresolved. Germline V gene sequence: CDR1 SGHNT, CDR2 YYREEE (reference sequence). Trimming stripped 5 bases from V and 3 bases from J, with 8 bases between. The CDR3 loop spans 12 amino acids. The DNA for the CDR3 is TGTGCCAGCAGGGAGAGGGACACTGAAGCTTTCTTT. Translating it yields CASRERDTEAFF.

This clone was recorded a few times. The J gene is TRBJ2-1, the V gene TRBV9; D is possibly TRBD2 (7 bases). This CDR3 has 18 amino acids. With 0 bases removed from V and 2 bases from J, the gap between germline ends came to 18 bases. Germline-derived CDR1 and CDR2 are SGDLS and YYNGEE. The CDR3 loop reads CASSVEGGGASTYNEQFF. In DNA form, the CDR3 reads TGTGCCAGCAGCGTAGAGGGTGGGGGGGCCAGTACCTACAATGAGCAGTTCTTC.

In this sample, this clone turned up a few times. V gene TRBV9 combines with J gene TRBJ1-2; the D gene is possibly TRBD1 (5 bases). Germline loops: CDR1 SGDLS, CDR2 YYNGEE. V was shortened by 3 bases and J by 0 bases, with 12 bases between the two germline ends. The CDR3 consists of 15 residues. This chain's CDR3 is CASSAPGRANYGYTF. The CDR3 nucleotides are TGTGCCAGCAGCGCCCCAGGGAGGGCTAACTATGGCTACACCTTC.

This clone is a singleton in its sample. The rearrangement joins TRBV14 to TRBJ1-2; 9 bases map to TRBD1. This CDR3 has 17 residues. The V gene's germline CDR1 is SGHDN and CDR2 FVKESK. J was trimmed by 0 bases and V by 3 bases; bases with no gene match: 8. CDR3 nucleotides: TGTGCCAGCAGCCACGGGACAGGGAAACCCACTAACTATGGCTACACCTTC. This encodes CASSHGTGKPTNYGYTF.

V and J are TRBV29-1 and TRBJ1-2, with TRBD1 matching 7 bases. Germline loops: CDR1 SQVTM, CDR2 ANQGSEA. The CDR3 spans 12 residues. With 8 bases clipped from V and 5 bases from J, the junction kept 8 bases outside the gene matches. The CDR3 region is CSILTGNYGYTF. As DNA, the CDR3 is TGCAGCATCTTGACAGGGAATTATGGCTACACCTTC.

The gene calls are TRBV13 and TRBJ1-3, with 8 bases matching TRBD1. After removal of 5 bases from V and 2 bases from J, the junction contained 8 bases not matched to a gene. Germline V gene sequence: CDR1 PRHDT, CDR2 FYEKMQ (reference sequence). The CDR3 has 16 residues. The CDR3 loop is CASSLYRGKAGNTIYF. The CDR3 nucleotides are TGTGCCAGCAGCCTTTACAGGGGGAAAGCTGGAAACACCATATATTTT.

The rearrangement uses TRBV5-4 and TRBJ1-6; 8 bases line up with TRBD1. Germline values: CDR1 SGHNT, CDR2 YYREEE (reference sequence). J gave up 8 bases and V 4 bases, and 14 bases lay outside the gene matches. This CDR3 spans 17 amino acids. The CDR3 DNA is TGTGCCAGCAGCCAACTTAACTTACAGGGGGTTGATTCACCCCTCCACTTT. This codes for CASSQLNLQGVDSPLHF.

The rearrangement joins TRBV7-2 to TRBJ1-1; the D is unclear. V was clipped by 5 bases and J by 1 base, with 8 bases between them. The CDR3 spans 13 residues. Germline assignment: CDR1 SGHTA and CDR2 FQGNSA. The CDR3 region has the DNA TGTGCCAGCAGCCAGACGGGGAACACTGAAGCTTTCTTT. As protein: CASSQTGNTEAFF.

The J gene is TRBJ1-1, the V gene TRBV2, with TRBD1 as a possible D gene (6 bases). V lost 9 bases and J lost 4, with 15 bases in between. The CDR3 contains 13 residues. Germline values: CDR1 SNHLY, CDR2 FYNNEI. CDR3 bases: TGTGCCAGAGCAAGGGGGATCGGCACTGAAGCTTTCTTT. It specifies CARARGIGTEAFF.

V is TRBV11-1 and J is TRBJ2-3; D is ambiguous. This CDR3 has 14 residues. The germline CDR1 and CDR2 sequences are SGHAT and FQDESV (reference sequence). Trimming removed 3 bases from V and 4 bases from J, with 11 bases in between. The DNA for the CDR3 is TGTGCCAGCAGCTTTCTCGCGTCGGCAGATACGCAGTATTTT. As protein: CASSFLASADTQYF.

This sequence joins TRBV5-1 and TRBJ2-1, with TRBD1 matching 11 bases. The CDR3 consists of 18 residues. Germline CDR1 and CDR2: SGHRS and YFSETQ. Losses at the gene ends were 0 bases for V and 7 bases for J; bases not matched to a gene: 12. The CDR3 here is CASSLGPAGTGGLNEQFF. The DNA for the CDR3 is TGCGCCAGCAGCTTGGGCCCCGCCGGGACAGGGGGGTTGAATGAGCAGTTCTTC.

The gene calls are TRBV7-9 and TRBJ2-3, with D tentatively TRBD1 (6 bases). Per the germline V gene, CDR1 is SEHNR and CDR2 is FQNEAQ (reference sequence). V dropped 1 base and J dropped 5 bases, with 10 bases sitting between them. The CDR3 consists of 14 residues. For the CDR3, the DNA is TGTGCCAGCAGCTTAGAGGCCAGGGGAGATACGCAGTATTTT. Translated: CASSLEARGDTQYF.

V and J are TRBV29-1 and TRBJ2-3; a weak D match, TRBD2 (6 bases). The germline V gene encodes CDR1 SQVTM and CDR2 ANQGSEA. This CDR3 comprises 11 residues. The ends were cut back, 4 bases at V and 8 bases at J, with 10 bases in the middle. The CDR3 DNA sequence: TGCAGCGTTGCTGGCGGGGCTACGCAGTATTTT. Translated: CSVAGGATQYF.

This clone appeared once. CDR3 in amino acids: CASSIQGGAVGEQYF. Written as DNA, the CDR3 is TGTGCCAGCAGTATCCAAGGGGGCGCGGTTGGCGAGCAGTACTTC. This sequence joins TRBV27 and TRBJ2-7; TRBD1 aligns across 7 bases. This CDR3 contains 15 residues. Germline V CDR1 and CDR2: MNHEY, SMNVEV (reference sequence). J gave up 6 bases and V 5 bases, and 13 bases lay outside the gene matches.

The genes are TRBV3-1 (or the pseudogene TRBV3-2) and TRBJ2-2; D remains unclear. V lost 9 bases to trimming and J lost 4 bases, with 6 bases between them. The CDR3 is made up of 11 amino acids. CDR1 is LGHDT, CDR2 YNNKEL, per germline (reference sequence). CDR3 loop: CASSLTGELFF. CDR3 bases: TGTGCCAGTTCTCTCACCGGGGAGCTGTTTTTT.

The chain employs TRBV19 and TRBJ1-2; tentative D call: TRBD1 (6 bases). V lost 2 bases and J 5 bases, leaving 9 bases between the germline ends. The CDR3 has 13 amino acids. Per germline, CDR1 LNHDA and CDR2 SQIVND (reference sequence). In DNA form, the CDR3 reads TGTGCCAGTAGTATAATGGACAGTTATGGCTACACCTTC. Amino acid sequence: CASSIMDSYGYTF.

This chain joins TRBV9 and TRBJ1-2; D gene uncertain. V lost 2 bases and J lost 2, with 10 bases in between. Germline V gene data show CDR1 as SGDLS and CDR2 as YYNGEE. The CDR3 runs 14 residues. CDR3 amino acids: CASSVGGENYGYTF. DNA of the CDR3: TGTGCCAGCAGCGTCGGCGGGGAAAACTATGGCTACACCTTC.

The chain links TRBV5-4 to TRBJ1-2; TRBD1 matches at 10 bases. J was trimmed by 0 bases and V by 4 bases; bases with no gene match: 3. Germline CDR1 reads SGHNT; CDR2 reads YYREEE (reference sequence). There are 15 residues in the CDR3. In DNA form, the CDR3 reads TGTGCCAGCAGCCCCGGGACAGGGGCTAACTATGGCTACACCTTC. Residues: CASSPGTGANYGYTF.

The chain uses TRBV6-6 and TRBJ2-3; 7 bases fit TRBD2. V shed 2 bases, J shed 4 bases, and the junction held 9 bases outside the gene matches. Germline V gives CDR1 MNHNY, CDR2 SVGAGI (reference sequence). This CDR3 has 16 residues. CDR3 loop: CASSYGRGLQADTQYF. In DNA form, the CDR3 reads TGTGCCAGCAGTTACGGGAGGGGACTGCAGGCAGATACGCAGTATTTT.

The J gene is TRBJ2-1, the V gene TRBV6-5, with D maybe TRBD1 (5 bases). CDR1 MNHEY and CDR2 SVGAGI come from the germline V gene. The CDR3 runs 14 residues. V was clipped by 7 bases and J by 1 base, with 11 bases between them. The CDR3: CASTLTASYNEQFF. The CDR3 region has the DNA TGTGCCAGCACCTTGACAGCTTCCTACAATGAGCAGTTCTTC.

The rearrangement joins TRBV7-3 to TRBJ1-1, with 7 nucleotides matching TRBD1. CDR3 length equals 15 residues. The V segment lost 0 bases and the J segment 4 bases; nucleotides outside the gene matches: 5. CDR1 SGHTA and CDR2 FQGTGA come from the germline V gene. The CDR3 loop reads CASSLTGGRVTEAFF. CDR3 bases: TGTGCCAGCAGCTTAACAGGGGGCCGGGTCACTGAAGCTTTCTTT.

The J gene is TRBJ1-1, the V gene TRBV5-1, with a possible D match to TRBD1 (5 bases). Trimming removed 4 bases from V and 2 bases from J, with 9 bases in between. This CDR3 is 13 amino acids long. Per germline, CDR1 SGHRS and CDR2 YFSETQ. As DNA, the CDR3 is TGCGCCAGCAGCCAGGACATTAACACTGAAGCTTTCTTT. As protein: CASSQDINTEAFF.

In DNA, the CDR3 is TGTGCCAGCAGAAAACAGGGGGTGGCCTATGGCTACACCTTC. This codes for CASRKQGVAYGYTF. This chain uses TRBV7-9 with TRBJ1-2; 8 bases align to TRBD1. This CDR3 has 14 amino acids. Germline V gene data show CDR1 as SEHNR and CDR2 as FQNEAQ (reference sequence). J lost 4 bases, V lost 6 bases, and 7 bases had no gene match.

The CDR3 DNA sequence: TGCGCCAGCAGCCAAGTCACAGAGGGCTATGGCTACACCTTC. Protein: CASSQVTEGYGYTF. This chain joins TRBV4-1 and TRBJ1-2; D is unresolved. The CDR3 loop spans 14 amino acids. V was clipped by 1 base and J by 4 bases, with 10 bases between them. CDR1 is MGHRA and CDR2 is YSYEKL in the germline V gene.

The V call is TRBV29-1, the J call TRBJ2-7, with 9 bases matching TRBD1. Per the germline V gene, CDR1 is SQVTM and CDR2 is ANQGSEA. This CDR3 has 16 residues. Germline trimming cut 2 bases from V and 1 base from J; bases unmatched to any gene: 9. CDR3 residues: CSVEIYGDRVSYEQYF. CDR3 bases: TGCAGCGTTGAAATCTATGGGGACAGGGTGTCCTACGAGCAGTACTTC.

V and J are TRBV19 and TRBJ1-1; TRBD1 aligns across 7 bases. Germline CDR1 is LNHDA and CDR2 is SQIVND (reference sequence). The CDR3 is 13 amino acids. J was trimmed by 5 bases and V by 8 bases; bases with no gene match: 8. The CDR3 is CASHYRGETEAFF. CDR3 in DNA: TGTGCCAGTCACTACAGGGGAGAGACTGAAGCTTTCTTT.

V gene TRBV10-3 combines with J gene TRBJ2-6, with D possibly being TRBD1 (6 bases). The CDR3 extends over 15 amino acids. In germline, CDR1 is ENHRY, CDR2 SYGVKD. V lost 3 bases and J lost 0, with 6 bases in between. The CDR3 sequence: CAISEGGSGANVLTF. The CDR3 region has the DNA TGTGCCATCAGTGAAGGGGGCTCTGGGGCCAACGTCCTGACTTTC.

The CDR3 coding sequence is TGTGCCAGCAGCCCGGGACAGGGGTATGGCTACACCTTC. Translated, it gives CASSPGQGYGYTF. This rearrangement joins TRBV13 to TRBJ1-2, with 10 nucleotides matching TRBD1. This CDR3 is 13 amino acids long. V shed 5 bases and J 5 bases; nucleotides not matched to a gene: 2. Germline V CDR1 and CDR2: PRHDT, FYEKMQ (reference sequence).